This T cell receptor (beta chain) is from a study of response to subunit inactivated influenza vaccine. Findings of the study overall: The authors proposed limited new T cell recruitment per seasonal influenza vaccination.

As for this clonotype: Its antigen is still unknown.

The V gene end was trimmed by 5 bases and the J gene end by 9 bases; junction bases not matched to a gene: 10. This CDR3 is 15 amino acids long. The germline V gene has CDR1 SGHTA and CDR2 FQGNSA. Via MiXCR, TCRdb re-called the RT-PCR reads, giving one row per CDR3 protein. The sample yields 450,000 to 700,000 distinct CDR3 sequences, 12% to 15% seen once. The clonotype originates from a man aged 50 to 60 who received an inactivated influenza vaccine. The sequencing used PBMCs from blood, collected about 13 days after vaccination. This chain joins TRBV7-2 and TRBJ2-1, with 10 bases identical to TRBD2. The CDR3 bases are TGTGCCAGCAGCCGGGGGCTAGCGGGAGTTGGTGAGCAGTTCTTC. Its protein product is CASSRGLAGVGEQFF.